This T cell receptor beta chain is drawn from a study of blood T cells in healthy people across ages. Study-wide background: Template switching picked up about one barcoded beta molecule for each two T cells.

Germline CDR1 is KGHDR and CDR2 is SFDVKD. CDR3 length equals 13 residues. On this clonotype itself: An end of the junction does not agree with germline; a read error may underlie this.

The use of a sample-barcoded 5' primer and a J-beta primer mix characterized a second PCR of about 7 to 12 cycles. One entry per CDR3 protein results from TCRdb running MiXCR on the 5' RACE reads. The sample holds hundreds of thousands of distinct CDR3 sequences, more than 40% seen once. The TCR sequence derives from a man aged 55-75 years in good health. Input material: blood. The chain links TRBV24-1 to TRBJ2-4; no reliable D call. The end of the DNA aligns better with TRBJ2-7, so the J call may be wrong. CDR3 bases: TGTGTCACCAGTGATAATAATTCCTACGAGCAGTACTTC. Translating gives CVTSDNNSYEQYF.